This entry features one T cell receptor beta chain sequence. In the authors' workflow: Estimation of nucleated cell counts relied on the amplification of reference gene primers. Sequencing used immunoSEQ multiplex PCR; TCRdb keeps in-frame clones, though not all of them. D and trimming come from the DNA, and the V and J calls and clone size come from that table. Here the sample spans 65,000 to 100,000 clones, about four fifths being singletons. These data belong to a study of blood T cell repertoires in COVID-19. Looking at the study overall: PBMCs, B-cell-depleted T cells, or T cells were the source of the cDNA or gDNA that made up the material.

The CDR3 has 14 amino acids. V trimming: 8 bases; J trimming: 8 bases; junction bases outside the gene matches: 10. Germline CDR1 SNHLY, CDR2 FYNNEI. Sequencing used peripheral blood. The chain links TRBV2 to TRBJ2-2; 8 bases are shared with TRBD2. This TCR was recovered from a woman older than 75 with acute or convalescent COVID-19. In DNA, the CDR3 is TGTGCCAGCTCACGGACTAGCCTTGGGGGGGAGCTGTTTTTT. Its protein product is CASSRTSLGGELFF.